Shown below are 21 T cell receptor beta chains from a single sample sequenced in a study of PD-L1 blockade in urothelial cancer. Assay used: immunoSEQ multiplex PCR; TCRdb lists only in-frame clones, some missing. The table lists approximately 38,000 clones, 80% to 90% of them singletons. Noted time point: peripheral blood 6 weeks after treatment start. The input for sequencing was PBMCs, taken around atezolizumab (anti-PD-L1) treatment. The receptor source for this set is a man between 60 and 70 years old with urothelial cancer.

The rearrangement joins TRBV30 to TRBJ2-1, with D possibly matching TRBD2 (6 bases). The V and J ends lost 4 bases and 9 bases respectively, with 19 bases between them. The CDR3 runs 14 residues. The germline gives CDR1 GTSNPN, CDR2 SVGIG (reference sequence). The CDR3 DNA follows: TGTGCCTGGACCTGGAGCCTGGGAGGTGGTGAGCAGTTCTTC. Protein: CAWTWSLGGGEQFF.

The chain couples TRBV15 to TRBJ2-3; 10 bases line up with TRBD2. The CDR3 is made up of 20 amino acids. Unmatched junction bases numbered 14, after V lost 0 bases and J lost 2 bases. The V gene's germline CDR1 is LNHNV and CDR2 YYDKDF (reference sequence). The CDR3 spells CATSRDLRLAGDEDTDTQYF. The CDR3 DNA is TGTGCCACCAGCAGAGATCTAAGGCTAGCGGGAGACGAAGACACAGATACGCAGTATTTT.

The chain recombines TRBV5-1 with TRBJ2-1; maybe TRBD1 (5 bases). The CDR3 totals 15 residues. Germline V CDR1 and CDR2: SGHRS, YFSETQ. The V end was cut by 0 bases, the J end by 1 base, with 8 bases between. CDR3: CASSLDRTSYNEQFF. CDR3 nucleotides: TGCGCCAGCAGCTTGGACAGGACATCCTACAATGAGCAGTTCTTC. Combining the CDR3 with reference TRBV5-1 and TRBJ2-1 gives the whole variable domain KAGVTQTPRYLIKTRGQQVTLSCSPISGHRSVSWYQQTPGQGLQFLFEYFSETQRNKGNFPGRFSGRQFSNSRSEMNVSTLELGDSALYLCASSLDRTSYNEQFFGPGTRLTVL.

The chain links TRBV9 to TRBJ2-1; D is undetermined. The V gene's germline CDR1 is SGDLS and CDR2 YYNGEE. The V end lost 4 bases, the J end lost 6 bases, and 11 bases lay between the germline ends. CDR3 size: 13 residues. CDR3 nucleotide sequence: TGTGCCAGCAGCACCTACCTAGGCAATGAGCAGTTCTTC. This encodes CASSTYLGNEQFF.

The V and J genes are TRBV5-1 and TRBJ1-1; D not certain. The V and J ends lost 3 bases and 9 bases respectively, with 9 bases between them. The CDR3 extends over 11 amino acids. CDR1 is SGHRS, CDR2 YFSETQ, per germline. The CDR3 DNA reads TGCGCCAGCAGCTCCACTACACAAGCTTTCTTT. It encodes CASSSTTQAFF.

The chain couples TRBV6-6 to TRBJ2-1; D might be TRBD2 (5 bases). Between the trimmed V and J ends, which lost 6 bases and 0 bases, there was a span of 12 bases. Per the germline V gene, CDR1 is MNHNY and CDR2 is SVGAGI (reference sequence). This CDR3 comprises 15 residues. The CDR3 nucleotides read TGTGCCAGCAGCCCCAAGCGGAGCTCCTACAATGAGCAGTTCTTC. Translated, it gives CASSPKRSSYNEQFF.

Worth noting for this clone: One end of the junction fails to match germline, which may point to a read error. DNA for the CDR3: TGTGCCAGCACTTACGGCGAACTAAGCTCTGGAAACACCATATATTTT. Amino acids: CASTYGELSSGNTIYF. The rearrangement links TRBV6-6 to TRBJ1-3; D remains ambiguous. This CDR3 is built from 16 residues. The germline V gene has CDR1 MNHNY and CDR2 SVGAGI (reference sequence).

The chain employs TRBV25-1 and TRBJ2-1; D is perhaps TRBD1 (7 bases). Germline assignment: CDR1 MGHDK and CDR2 SYGVNS. V lost 1 base and J 3 bases, leaving 13 bases between the germline ends. The CDR3 contains 16 residues. CDR3 in DNA: TGTGCCAGCAGTGAATCAGGGGGGCAGGGCTACAATGAGCAGTTCTTC. It yields the protein CASSESGGQGYNEQFF.

This clone has a single count. The chain employs TRBV21-1 and TRBJ2-7; the table's D call of TRBD1 was not tested on the DNA. TRBV21-1 is marked as a pseudogene. The length of the CDR3 is 14 residues. The CDR3 reads CASREHRELSEQYF. CDR3 in DNA: TGTGCCAGCAGAGAGCACAGGGAGTTAAGCGAGCAGTACTTC.

This chain joins TRBV19 and TRBJ1-1; TRBD1 aligns across 7 bases. Unmatched junction bases numbered 9, after V lost 6 bases and J lost 5 bases. This CDR3 contains 14 residues. In germline, CDR1 is LNHDA, CDR2 SQIVND (reference sequence). CDR3 protein: CASSPGTVSTEAFF. For the CDR3, the DNA is TGTGCCAGTAGCCCCGGGACAGTCAGTACTGAAGCTTTCTTT.

The V call is TRBV11-2, the J call TRBJ1-1; tentative D call: TRBD1 (6 bases). The CDR3 spans 13 residues. Germline loops: CDR1 SGHAT, CDR2 FQNNGV. V lost 4 bases to trimming and J lost 5 bases, with 11 bases between them. DNA for the CDR3: TGTGCCAGCAGCTATAGGGGGGGTACTGAAGCTTTCTTT. Amino acids: CASSYRGGTEAFF. The whole variable domain, filled in from reference TRBV11-2 and TRBJ1-1, reads EAGVAQSPRYKIIEKRQSVAFWCNPISGHATLYWYQQILGQGPKLLIQFQNNGVVDDSQLPKDRFSAERLKGVDSTLKIQPAKLEDSAVYLCASSYRGGTEAFFGQGTRLTVV.

The CDR3, as DNA: TGTGCCAGCAGCGTGGGGACATGGAACACTGAAGCTTTCTTT. Protein sequence: CASSVGTWNTEAFF. The J gene is TRBJ1-1, the V gene TRBV9; the D gene is possibly TRBD1 (6 bases). Germline CDR1 SGDLS, CDR2 YYNGEE. The CDR3 runs 14 residues. The V gene lost 2 bases and the J gene lost 1 base, with 9 bases spanning the gap. The full variable domain, completed using reference TRBV9 and TRBJ1-1, is DSGVTQTPKHLITATGQRVTLRCSPRSGDLSVYWYQQSLDQGLQFLIQYYNGEERAKGNILERFSAQQFPDLHSELNLSSLELGDSALYFCASSVGTWNTEAFFGQGTRLTVV.

The genes are TRBV7-9 and TRBJ2-7; 7 bases line up with TRBD1. The CDR3 contains 13 residues. Germline V gene sequence: CDR1 SEHNR, CDR2 FQNEAQ (reference sequence). V gave up 6 bases and J gave up 1 base; unmatched junction bases: 3. CDR3 nucleotide sequence: TGTGCCAGCAGTTGGGGACAGTCCTACGAGCAGTACTTC. It translates to CASSWGQSYEQYF. The complete variable domain, with remaining parts taken from reference TRBV7-9 and TRBJ2-7, reads DTGVSQNPRHKITKRGQNVTFRCDPISEHNRLYWYRQTLGQGPEFLTYFQNEAQLEKSRLLSDRFSAERPKGSFSTLEIQRTEQGDSAMYLCASSWGQSYEQYFGPGTRLTVT.

The chain recombines TRBV6-5 with TRBJ2-7, with D unclear. Trimming cost V 3 bases and J 4 bases, with 13 bases left between them. This CDR3 is built from 14 residues. Germline values: CDR1 MNHEY, CDR2 SVGAGI. The CDR3 protein is CASSYLSQTYEQYF. DNA for the CDR3: TGTGCCAGCAGTTATCTTTCGCAAACTTACGAGCAGTACTTC.

CDR3 sequence (DNA): TGTGCCAGCAGTGAGGTACTCTCCGGGACTGAAGCTTTCTTT. Translation gives CASSEVLSGTEAFF. V gene TRBV2 combines with J gene TRBJ1-1; D unclear. Trimming took off 3 bases at V and 5 bases at J, with 13 bases between the two ends. Germline loops: CDR1 SNHLY, CDR2 FYNNEI. The CDR3 covers 14 residues.

This clone showed up just a few times. The V gene is TRBV7-6, the J gene TRBJ2-5, with 7 positions matching TRBD1. Germline CDR1 SGHVS, CDR2 FNYEAQ. The CDR3 consists of 16 residues. The J segment lost 2 bases and the V segment lost 1 base, leaving 7 bases of the junction unmatched. The CDR3 DNA reads TGTGCCAGCAGCTTAGGTCAAAGGGGGCTTCAAGAGACCCAGTACTTC. Its translation: CASSLGQRGLQETQYF. Looking up the rest from reference TRBV7-6 and TRBJ2-5 gives the full variable domain: GAGVSQSPRYKVTKRGQDVALRCDPISGHVSLYWYRQALGQGPEFLTYFNYEAQQDKSGLPNDRFSAERPEGSISTLTIQRTEQRDSAMYRCASSLGQRGLQETQYFGPGTRLLVL.

The chain joins TRBV18 to TRBJ2-7; 8 bases fit TRBD1. Germline CDR1 reads KGHSH; CDR2 reads LQKENI. V dropped 3 bases and J dropped 3; count of bases not matched to a gene: 4. The CDR3 is made up of 14 amino acids. The DNA of the CDR3 is TGTGCCAGCTCACCCCGGGACAGGATCTACGAGCAGTACTTC. Translation: CASSPRDRIYEQYF. The full variable domain, in which reference TRBV18 and TRBJ2-7 provide the parts outside the CDR3, is NAGVMQNPRHLVRRRGQEARLRCSPMKGHSHVYWYRQLPEEGLKFMVYLQKENIIDESGMPKERFSAEFPKEGPSILRIQQVVRGDSAAYFCASSPRDRIYEQYFGPGTRLTVT.

This clone was detected only once. The gene calls are TRBV2 and TRBJ2-7, with D possibly matching TRBD1 (6 bases). Trimming took off 3 bases at V and 3 bases at J, with 12 bases between the two ends. CDR1 and CDR2 (germline): SNHLY, FYNNEI. There are 14 residues in the CDR3. CDR3: CASSDTPTGYEQYF. The CDR3 DNA reads as TGTGCCAGCAGTGACACCCCGACAGGCTACGAGCAGTACTTC.

This sequence joins TRBV5-1 and TRBJ2-3, with TRBD1 matching 10 bases. V lost 2 bases and J lost 3; bases outside the gene matches: 6. The CDR3 sequence is 16 residues long. Germline CDR1 is SGHRS and CDR2 is YFSETQ. CDR3 residues: CASSFDRGLGTDTQYF. CDR3 nucleotide sequence: TGCGCCAGCAGCTTCGACAGGGGGCTAGGGACAGATACGCAGTATTTT.

This clone was seen once. The V call is TRBV7-9, the J call TRBJ1-5; a weak D match, TRBD1 (5 bases). Germline-derived CDR1 and CDR2 are SEHNR and FQNEAQ (reference sequence). V gave up 0 bases and J gave up 6 bases, with 12 bases separating them. This CDR3 has 15 amino acids. The CDR3 is CASSLAGTGGQPQHF. CDR3 DNA: TGTGCCAGCAGCTTAGCTGGGACTGGCGGTCAGCCCCAGCATTTT. Full variable domain (missing parts from reference TRBV7-9 and TRBJ1-5): DTGVSQNPRHKITKRGQNVTFRCDPISEHNRLYWYRQTLGQGPEFLTYFQNEAQLEKSRLLSDRFSAERPKGSFSTLEIQRTEQGDSAMYLCASSLAGTGGQPQHFGDGTRLSIL.

The rearrangement links TRBV5-4 to TRBJ1-2, with TRBD1 as a possible D gene (6 bases). Germline V lookup: CDR1 SGHNT, CDR2 YYREEE (reference sequence). CDR3 length: 13 amino acids. Trimming took 0 bases from V and 4 from J, leaving 7 bases between them. The CDR3 DNA sequence: TGTGCCAGCAGCTTGGGAGGGGGCTATGGCTACACCTTC. Translation gives CASSLGGGYGYTF.